These 21 T cell receptor beta chains share one sample of origin, sequenced in a study of CD8+ T cells in alopecia areata (dated by TCRdb to the late 2010s). Libraries were made using the immunoSEQ multiplex PCR assay. RNA was extracted from all samples and reverse transcribed into cDNA as template for TCR sequencing. This is the immuneACCESS table as TCRdb keeps it, with only in-frame sequences that have V and J called. A part of the clones is gone; compared with another copy, unresolved V genes explain less than half, and the rest is unexplained. Here the sample has 95,000 to 100,000 clones; just under 60% occur a single time. In total, the top ten clones hold roughly 17% of the sample. The treatment or condition label here, explained by the study, means: oral pan-JAK inhibitor, 5-10 mg twice daily. The specimen was CD8+ T cells sorted from blood, collected at roughly week 58, from a patient treated with tofacitinib. These receptors were obtained from a human donor with alopecia areata.

This clone was observed a few times. The chain has TRBV7-2 and TRBJ1-5; 8 bases map to TRBD1. V gave up 4 bases and J gave up 7 bases; unmatched junction bases: 9. Per germline, CDR1 SGHTA and CDR2 FQGNSA. The CDR3 has 15 residues. CDR3 nucleotides: TGTGCCAGCAGCTCGCTCGACAGGACAGGGCAGCCCCAGCATTTT. Encoded protein: CASSSLDRTGQPQHF.

V gene TRBV30 combines with J gene TRBJ2-5; D perhaps matches TRBD2 (6 bases). The germline V gene encodes CDR1 GTSNPN and CDR2 SVGIG (reference sequence). V was cut by 0 bases and J by 7 bases, with 12 bases left in between. The CDR3 loop spans 13 amino acids. CDR3 DNA sequence: TGTGCCTGGAGTGTCCTAGCCGGGGGGACCCAGTACTTC. This gives the protein CAWSVLAGGTQYF.

V is TRBV7-8 and J is TRBJ2-3; the D gene is possibly TRBD2 (6 bases). The CDR3 consists of 14 residues. Trimming pared 4 bases from V and 3 bases from J, leaving 11 bases between. Germline V gives CDR1 SGHVS, CDR2 FQNEAQ. CDR3 region: CASSWIAVTDTQYF. CDR3 nucleotide sequence: TGTGCCAGCAGCTGGATAGCGGTTACAGATACGCAGTATTTT.

The chain is built from TRBV6-5 and TRBJ2-5, with a weak D call TRBD2 (6 bases). CDR1 is MNHEY, CDR2 SVGAGI, per germline. There are 13 residues in the CDR3. Trimming stripped 1 base from V and 5 bases from J, with 8 bases between. The CDR3 here is CASSYLAGETQYF. CDR3 nucleotide sequence: TGTGCCAGCAGTTACTTGGCGGGGGAGACCCAGTACTTC.

This clone was observed a handful of times. The chain uses TRBV7-9 and TRBJ2-5; 8 nucleotides align to TRBD1. J was trimmed by 7 bases and V by 5 bases; bases with no gene match: 12. This CDR3 comprises 15 residues. Germline CDR1 is SEHNR and CDR2 is FQNEAQ (reference sequence). DNA of the CDR3: TGTGCCAGCAGCCAACCGGGACAGGACCGGGGGACCCAGTACTTC. This encodes CASSQPGQDRGTQYF. The full variable domain, rest sourced from reference TRBV7-9 and TRBJ2-5, is DTGVSQNPRHKITKRGQNVTFRCDPISEHNRLYWYRQTLGQGPEFLTYFQNEAQLEKSRLLSDRFSAERPKGSFSTLEIQRTEQGDSAMYLCASSQPGQDRGTQYFGPGTRLLVL.

This clone was seen more than once but under ten times. In DNA form, the CDR3 reads TGCGCCAGCAGCCAAGATCAGGGGGTAACAGATACGCAGTATTTT. This translates into CASSQDQGVTDTQYF. J is TRBJ2-3 and V is TRBV4-1; TRBD1 agrees at 7 bases. The CDR3 runs 15 residues. V trimming: 0 bases; J trimming: 3 bases; junction bases outside the gene matches: 3. Germline CDR1 is MGHRA and CDR2 is YSYEKL.

This clone was seen a few times. This chain links TRBV7-2 with TRBJ2-3; D unclear. The CDR3 runs to 14 residues. Germline-derived CDR1 and CDR2 are SGHTA and FQGNSA. The V and J ends lost 3 bases and 1 base respectively, with 8 bases between them. DNA for the CDR3: TGTGCCAGCAGCTTTCTTCTAGGCACAGATACGCAGTATTTT. Translation: CASSFLLGTDTQYF.

This CDR3 reads CASSQGVTAQTGEAFF. The CDR3 DNA sequence: TGTGCCAGCAGCCAAGGGGTGACAGCCCAAACGGGTGAAGCTTTCTTT. The chain links TRBV4-2 to TRBJ1-1; a possible D gene is TRBD1 (5 bases). The CDR3 spans 16 residues. V lost 1 base to trimming and J lost 7 bases, with 19 bases between them. CDR1 is LGHNA and CDR2 is YNFKEQ in the germline V gene.

This clone was observed a handful of times. V is TRBV4-1 and J is TRBJ1-1; no firm D call. The germline V gene encodes CDR1 MGHRA and CDR2 YSYEKL. CDR3 length: 12 residues. Between the trimmed V and J ends, which lost 5 bases and 10 bases, there was a span of 14 bases. For the CDR3, the DNA is TGCGCCAGCAGCTCCCGGTCCTATCCAGCTTTCTTT. Protein: CASSSRSYPAFF.

This rearrangement joins TRBV5-5 to TRBJ2-5, with D perhaps given as TRBD1 or TRBD2 (5 bases each). Germline-derived CDR1 and CDR2 are SGHKS and YYEKEE (reference sequence). There are 15 residues in the CDR3. V lost 1 base and J 1 base, leaving 11 bases between the germline ends. Written as DNA, the CDR3 is TGTGCCAGCAGCTTGACCCGGGGCAGCCAAGAGACCCAGTACTTC. Its protein is CASSLTRGSQETQYF.

V and J are TRBV29-1 and TRBJ2-7; either TRBD1 or TRBD2 may supply D (6 bases each). CDR1 SQVTM and CDR2 ANQGSEA come from the germline V gene. Trimming cost V 3 bases and J 4 bases, with 19 bases left between them. The CDR3 extends over 15 amino acids. The CDR3 here is CSVDQTGPGGYEQYF. The CDR3 coding sequence is TGCAGCGTTGACCAGACAGGACCCGGGGGATACGAGCAGTACTTC.

The V and J genes are TRBV7-9 and TRBJ2-7, with D maybe TRBD2 (6 bases). CDR1 and CDR2 (germline): SEHNR, FQNEAQ (reference sequence). The germline V and J ends were trimmed by 2 bases and 2 bases, with 19 bases remaining between them. The CDR3 contains 17 residues. CDR3: CASSLNPPPGDTYEQYF. In nucleotides, the CDR3 is TGTGCCAGCAGCTTAAACCCCCCGCCGGGAGACACCTACGAGCAGTACTTC. Using reference TRBV7-9 and TRBJ2-7 for the parts outside the CDR3, the full variable domain is DTGVSQNPRHKITKRGQNVTFRCDPISEHNRLYWYRQTLGQGPEFLTYFQNEAQLEKSRLLSDRFSAERPKGSFSTLEIQRTEQGDSAMYLCASSLNPPPGDTYEQYFGPGTRLTVT.

J is TRBJ2-7 and V is TRBV6-6, with 7 bases identical to TRBD2. Germline CDR1 is MNHNY and CDR2 is SVGAGI (reference sequence). The CDR3 is made up of 14 amino acids. The trim removed 5 bases at V and 3 bases at J, leaving 7 bases unmatched. CDR3 sequence: CASSTGLVGYEQYF. For the CDR3, the DNA is TGTGCCAGCAGTACAGGACTAGTGGGCTACGAGCAGTACTTC.

The chain combines TRBV4-2 with TRBJ2-7; TRBD2 is a possible D gene (5 bases). Trimming stripped 4 bases from V and 3 bases from J, with 16 bases between. Germline CDR1 and CDR2: LGHNA and YNFKEQ. This CDR3 comprises 15 residues. As DNA, the CDR3 is TGTGCCAGCAGCCCCGAGGGCACCTCCTACTACGAGCAGTACTTC. Amino acids: CASSPEGTSYYEQYF.

The rearrangement uses TRBV9 and TRBJ2-2, with a possible D match to TRBD2 (6 bases). The V and J ends lost 5 bases and 1 base respectively, with 6 bases between them. Germline assignment: CDR1 SGDLS and CDR2 YYNGEE. The CDR3 runs to 13 residues. Written as DNA, the CDR3 is TGTGCCAGCAGGGAGGGGAACACCGGGGAGCTGTTTTTT. Residues: CASREGNTGELFF.

This chain connects TRBV20-1 to TRBJ1-2; D is ambiguous. The CDR3 totals 11 residues. In germline, CDR1 is DFQATT, CDR2 SNEGSKA (reference sequence). V lost 6 bases and J 4 bases, leaving 9 bases between the germline ends. The DNA of the CDR3 is TGCAGTGCGGAGGACGGCTATGGCTACACCTTC. Its translation is CSAEDGYGYTF.

The CDR3 DNA is TGTGCCAGCAGCTTAGGAGGCAGGGGTTCCTACGAGCAGTACTTC. Translating gives CASSLGGRGSYEQYF. The V and J genes are TRBV13 and TRBJ2-7; a weak D match, TRBD1 (6 bases). Trimming removed 0 bases at V and 1 base at J, with 10 bases between. The CDR3 is 15 amino acids. Germline V gives CDR1 PRHDT, CDR2 FYEKMQ (reference sequence).

The V and J genes are TRBV27 and TRBJ2-7; tentatively, D is TRBD1 or TRBD2 (5 bases each). From germline, CDR1 is MNHEY and CDR2 SMNVEV (reference sequence). V was shortened by 0 bases and J by 3 bases, with 21 bases between the two germline ends. This CDR3 comprises 18 residues. The chain's CDR3 is CASSLSAWAGTDDYEQYF. The CDR3, as DNA: TGTGCCAGCAGTTTATCGGCGTGGGCCGGGACGGACGACTACGAGCAGTACTTC.

V gene TRBV4-1 combines with J gene TRBJ1-1; no firm D call. This CDR3 is built from 14 residues. Trimming removed 1 base from V and 1 base from J, with 7 bases in between. From germline, CDR1 is MGHRA and CDR2 YSYEKL. Here the CDR3 DNA reads TGCGCCAGCAGCCAAGCTAAGGGGAACACTGAAGCTTTCTTT. It yields the protein CASSQAKGNTEAFF.

The chain is built from TRBV13 and TRBJ1-5; 7 bases agree with TRBD1. With 4 bases clipped from V and 0 bases from J, the junction kept 3 bases outside the gene matches. This CDR3 is 15 amino acids long. The V gene's germline CDR1 is PRHDT and CDR2 FYEKMQ (reference sequence). The CDR3 loop reads CASSSGTDSNQPQHF. The CDR3 coding sequence is TGTGCCAGCAGCTCCGGGACAGATAGCAATCAGCCCCAGCATTTT.

The V call is TRBV29-1, the J call TRBJ2-2; a weak D match, TRBD2 (5 bases). The CDR3 has 12 amino acids. Trimming left V 8 bases short and J 5 bases short, with 12 bases between. CDR1 and CDR2 from the germline V gene are SQVTM and ANQGSEA. The CDR3 coding sequence is TGCAGCTCCGGACCGGGGACCGGGGAGCTGTTTTTT. Encoded protein: CSSGPGTGELFF.